This is a list of T cell receptor beta chains from one sample in a study of T cell changes during pregnancy in multiple sclerosis. Using immunoSEQ multiplex PCR, the repertoire was profiled, and TCRdb retains in-frame clones only, with some absent. The table has more than 80,000 clones, under 95% seen once. The starting material was peripheral blood, obtained before pregnancy. The receptors were sampled from a female donor with multiple sclerosis, enrolled in a pregnancy study. Each CDR3 is given with its conserved first and last residue. A D gene is named only where the DNA matches it firmly. Clone size, where shown, is once, few, many, or a class for clones that have expanded.

CASSVAGLDSYNEQFF TGTGCCAGCAGCGTAGCAGGACTAGACTCCTACAATGAGCAGTTCTTC TRBJ2-1 TRBV9 . TRBD2
CASSITGGDTEAFF TGTGCCAGCAGCATAACAGGGGGTGACACTGAAGCTTTCTTT TRBJ1-1 TRBV5-6 . TRBD1
CASSYRRLAGGGVDTQYF TGTGCCAGCAGTTATAGACGACTAGCGGGAGGGGGGGTAGATACGCAGTATTTT TRBJ2-3 TRBV2 . TRBD2
CAWSVGGGNTIYF TGTGCCTGGAGTGTTGGGGGGGGAAACACCATATATTTT TRBJ1-3 TRBV30 . .
CASSQDIGATQYF TGTGCCAGCAGCCAAGATATTGGGGCTACGCAGTATTTT TRBJ2-3 TRBV4-2 . .
CASSLRGYSGGVQETQYF TGTGCCAGCAGCTTAAGGGGTTACAGCGGGGGTGTTCAAGAGACCCAGTACTTC TRBJ2-5 TRBV7-3 . TRBD2
CASNSGRGYEQYF TGTGCCAGTAATAGCGGGAGGGGCTACGAGCAGTACTTC TRBJ2-7 TRBV6-5 few TRBD2
CSVEGSSGQGTYEQYF TGCAGCGTTGAAGGCTCATCTGGACAGGGGACCTACGAGCAGTACTTC TRBJ2-7 TRBV29-1 few TRBD1
CASSLSASGTSRVMYF TGTGCCAGCAGTTTATCGGCTAGCGGGACGTCTCGTGTTATGTACTTC TRBJ2-7 TRBV27 . TRBD2
CASSLGFVAGGNEQFF TGTGCCAGCAGTTTAGGGTTCGTAGCGGGAGGGAATGAGCAGTTCTTC TRBJ2-1 TRBV28 . TRBD2
CASSYSGDSYEQYF TGTGCCAGCAGTTACAGCGGGGACTCCTACGAGCAGTACTTC TRBJ2-7 TRBV27 . TRBD2
CASSIVDTQNTEAFF TGTGCCAGTAGTATAGTTGACACCCAGAACACTGAAGCTTTCTTT TRBJ1-1 TRBV19 . .
CAWSQVGPSTDTQYF TGTGCCTGGAGCCAGGTGGGTCCTAGCACAGATACGCAGTATTTT TRBJ2-3 TRBV30 . .
CSGQRDGGYEQYF TGCAGCGGTCAACGCGACGGAGGCTACGAGCAGTACTTC TRBJ2-7 TRBV29-1 . .
CASSSKVQENTEAFF TGTGCCAGCAGCTCCAAGGTACAGGAAAACACTGAAGCTTTCTTT TRBJ1-1 TRBV5-4 . .
CASRYSGGAYEQYF TGTGCCAGCAGGTACAGCGGGGGGGCCTACGAGCAGTACTTC TRBJ2-7 TRBV13 . TRBD2
CASSQGANTGELFF TGTGCCAGCAGCCAAGGAGCGAACACCGGGGAGCTGTTTTTT TRBJ2-2 TRBV4-2 . .
CASSLAGGLNTEAFF TGTGCCAGCAGCTTAGCAGGGGGCTTGAACACTGAAGCTTTCTTT TRBJ1-1 TRBV7-9 once TRBD1
CASSSRVRTDTQYF TGTGCCAGCAGCTCCCGGGTAAGGACAGATACGCAGTATTTT TRBJ2-3 TRBV5-6 . .
CASSVADSKNYGYTF TGTGCCAGCAGCGTAGCCGACAGTAAGAACTATGGCTACACCTTC TRBJ1-2 TRBV9 few .
CASRPPGQGGNGYTF TGTGCCAGCAGACCGCCCGGACAGGGGGGCAACGGCTACACCTTC TRBJ1-2 TRBV6-5 . TRBD1
CAWSVPTGVSNQPQHF TGTGCCTGGAGTGTACCTACAGGTGTTAGCAATCAGCCCCAGCATTTT TRBJ1-5 TRBV30 . .
CASSLALGSYNEQFF TGTGCCAGCAGCCTGGCCCTTGGCTCCTACAATGAGCAGTTCTTC TRBJ2-1 TRBV9 . .
CASSPQRGGRQETQYF TGTGCCAGCAGCCCGCAGCGGGGGGGCCGCCAAGAGACCCAGTACTTC TRBJ2-5 TRBV7-2 . TRBD2
CASSSRQGENSPLHF TGTGCCAGCAGCTCGCGACAGGGGGAGAATTCACCCCTCCACTTT TRBJ1-6 TRBV7-2 . TRBD1
CASSFLSVENTEAFF TGCGCCAGCAGCTTTTTGAGTGTTGAAAACACTGAAGCTTTCTTT TRBJ1-1 TRBV5-1 once .
CASSQGRDYYNEQFF TGTGCCAGCAGCCAAGGACGGGACTATTACAATGAGCAGTTCTTC TRBJ2-1 TRBV14 once TRBD2
CASSLVGGRAPDEQFF TGTGCCAGCAGCTTAGTCGGCGGGAGGGCCCCCGACGAGCAGTTCTTC TRBJ2-1 TRBV7-2 . TRBD2
CASSIGMGAGKAFF TGTGCCAGTAGTATCGGAATGGGTGCCGGGAAAGCTTTCTTT TRBJ1-1 TRBV19 . .
CASSYVYSYEQYF TGTGCCAGCAGTTATGTCTACTCCTACGAGCAGTACTTC TRBJ2-7 TRBV28 . .
CASSTGQDYGYTF TGTGCCAGCAGCACGGGACAGGACTATGGCTACACCTTC TRBJ1-2 TRBV28 few TRBD1
CASSFKGGTEAFF TGTGCCAGCAGTTTTAAGGGAGGGACTGAAGCTTTCTTT TRBJ1-1 TRBV28 . .
CASSSGTGASGNTIYF TGTGCCAGCAGCTCCGGGACAGGGGCCAGTGGAAACACCATATATTTT TRBJ1-3 TRBV7-9 . TRBD1
CASSPDREYGYTF TGTGCCAGCAGCCCCGACAGAGAGTATGGCTACACCTTC TRBJ1-2 TRBV7-2 . .
CASRGQNYEQYF TGTGCCAGCAGGGGACAGAACTACGAGCAGTACTTC TRBJ2-7 TRBV5-5 . TRBD1
CASTRFGLLGTEAFF TGTGCCAGCACCCGTTTTGGGCTCTTGGGCACTGAAGCTTTCTTT TRBJ1-1 TRBV7-9 . .
CASSETGTEAFF TGTGCCAGCAGTGAGACCGGGACAGAAGCTTTCTTT TRBJ1-1 TRBV6-5 once .
CASSPRQGSLTEAFF TGTGCCAGCAGCCCCAGACAGGGGTCCCTCACTGAAGCTTTCTTT TRBJ1-1 TRBV7-9 few TRBD1
CAISESGGLGETQYF TGTGCCATCAGTGAGTCCGGGGGGCTAGGAGAGACCCAGTACTTC TRBJ2-5 TRBV10-3 . .
CAKGRDEQFF TGTGCCAAAGGGAGAGATGAGCAGTTCTTC TRBJ2-1 TRBV5-3 . .
CASSVGRGFQETQYF TGTGCCAGCAGCGTAGGGCGGGGCTTTCAAGAGACCCAGTACTTC TRBJ2-5 TRBV9 . .
CASSQEASGRTGELFF TGTGCCAGCAGCCAAGAGGCGAGCGGGAGGACCGGGGAGCTGTTTTTT TRBJ2-2 TRBV4-2 . TRBD2
CSVEHGKNTEAFF TGCAGCGTTGAACACGGGAAGAACACTGAAGCTTTCTTT TRBJ1-1 TRBV29-1 . .
CASSSPPSEPTTDTQYF TGTGCCAGCAGTTCCCCCCCTAGCGAACCCACCACAGATACGCAGTATTTT TRBJ2-3 TRBV27 once .
CAVDRGSGTGELFF TGTGCCGTAGATAGGGGAAGTGGCACCGGGGAGCTGTTTTTT TRBJ2-2 TRBV10-3 once .
CASSASINTEAFF TGTGCCAGCAGTGCCTCTATTAACACTGAAGCTTTCTTT TRBJ1-1 TRBV6-5 . .
CASSAGYGYTF TGTGCCAGCAGTGCCGGCTATGGCTACACCTTC TRBJ1-2 TRBV2 . .
CASFYPRQGNTEAFF TGTGCCAGCTTCTACCCGAGACAGGGCAACACTGAAGCTTTCTTT TRBJ1-1 TRBV6-1 . TRBD1
CASSLGLAVRTDTQYF TGTGCCAGCAGCTTAGGTCTAGCAGTACGCACAGATACGCAGTATTTT TRBJ2-3 TRBV7-2 . .
CASSSPRGVAHEQYF TGTGCCAGCAGCTCACCCAGGGGTGTTGCTCACGAGCAGTACTTC TRBJ2-7 TRBV5-4 . .
CASSLDSTLGYTF TGTGCCAGCAGCTTAGATTCTACTCTCGGCTACACCTTC TRBJ1-2 TRBV7-2 . .
CASSVSYNYGYTF TGTGCCAGCTCAGTCAGTTATAACTATGGCTACACCTTC TRBJ1-2 TRBV18 . .
CTSSQAGTYEQYF TGCACCAGCAGCCAAGCGGGAACCTACGAGCAGTACTTC TRBJ2-7 TRBV1 . .
CASSLDVGTGHNEQFF TGTGCCAGCAGCTTAGATGTCGGGACAGGTCACAATGAGCAGTTCTTC TRBJ2-1 TRBV11-2 . TRBD1
CASSQEQVNQPQHF TGCGCCAGCAGCCAAGAACAGGTCAATCAGCCCCAGCATTTT TRBJ1-5 TRBV4-1 . .